Following are 10 T cell receptor beta chains from one sample sequenced in a study of Graves' ophthalmopathy and Graves' hyperthyroidism. The study amplified TCR beta CDR3 regions using RNA transcripts. Following a first-round RT-PCR that used HTBI primers, a second-round multiplex PCR was carried out. TCRdb reprocessed the multiplex PCR reads via MiXCR and lists one record per CDR3 protein. The profile shows over a million distinct CDR3 sequences, 36% of them singletons. The sequenced material came from peripheral blood or thyroid tissue (not recorded which). These TCRs come from an adult man with Graves' hyperthyroidism.

This clonotype was picked up a small number of times. The chain uses TRBV5-4 and TRBJ1-6; tentatively, D is TRBD1 (6 bases). Trimming took off 4 bases at V and 8 bases at J, with 13 bases between the two ends. Germline lookup yields CDR1 SGHNT and CDR2 YYREEE (reference sequence). The CDR3 has 14 amino acids. The CDR3 nucleotides are TGTGCCAGCAGCCGTACAGGGATGGATTCACCCCTCCACTTT. Amino acid sequence: CASSRTGMDSPLHF.

This clonotype was seen ten or more times. This chain connects TRBV7-9 to TRBJ1-2; D is unresolved. Germline V gene sequence: CDR1 SEHNR, CDR2 FQNEAQ (reference sequence). Trimming stripped 7 bases from V and 5 bases from J, with 23 bases between. The CDR3 consists of 16 residues. In nucleotides, the CDR3 is TGTGCCAGCACCCTAGAGACCGGCCACATCTCTTATGGCTACACCTTC. This codes for CASTLETGHISYGYTF.

This clonotype was counted between two and nine times. The genes are TRBV13 and TRBJ2-7; 8 bases match TRBD1. Germline-derived CDR1 and CDR2 are PRHDT and FYEKMQ (reference sequence). J gave up 3 bases and V 4 bases, and 8 bases lay outside the gene matches. CDR3 length equals 15 residues. The CDR3 region has the DNA TGTGCCAGCAGCTACGGGACAGGTAATAACTACGAGCAGTACTTC. Residues: CASSYGTGNNYEQYF.

This clonotype was recorded at least ten times. The gene calls are TRBV19 and TRBJ1-1; D is undetermined. CDR3 length: 14 residues. V was cut by 5 bases and J by 2 bases, with 12 bases left in between. Germline V gene data show CDR1 as LNHDA and CDR2 as SQIVND (reference sequence). The CDR3 DNA sequence: TGTGCCAGTAGTCCTCGTTCAGGAAACACTGAAGCTTTCTTT. It yields the protein CASSPRSGNTEAFF.

The count of this clonotype is one. The chain joins TRBV3-1 to TRBJ2-5; 9 bases agree with TRBD2. V trimming: 1 base; J trimming: 6 bases; junction bases outside the gene matches: 15. The V gene's germline CDR1 is LGHDT and CDR2 YNNKEL (reference sequence). The CDR3 extends over 18 amino acids. This CDR3 reads CASSQGELAGSPSKTQYF. The CDR3 DNA reads TGTGCCAGCAGCCAAGGAGAGCTAGCGGGGAGCCCGAGTAAGACCCAGTACTTC.

Only a few counts were recorded for this clonotype. The gene calls are TRBV5-6 and TRBJ1-2; the D gene is possibly TRBD1 (6 bases). The ends were cut back, 4 bases at V and 8 bases at J, with 18 bases in the middle. Germline V gene sequence: CDR1 SGHDT, CDR2 YYEEEE. This CDR3 contains 14 residues. This chain's CDR3 is CASSRIPGDQGYTF. CDR3 sequence (DNA): TGTGCCAGCAGCCGGATCCCAGGGGATCAAGGCTACACCTTC.

This clonotype was observed a few times. The CDR3: CSANGLAESSYEQYF. The DNA of the CDR3 is TGCAGTGCAAATGGACTAGCGGAGAGCTCCTACGAGCAGTACTTC. The chain uses TRBV20-1 and TRBJ2-7, with 10 bases matching TRBD2. In germline, CDR1 is DFQATT, CDR2 SNEGSKA (reference sequence). The CDR3 loop spans 15 amino acids. The V and J ends lost 6 bases and 0 bases, in that order; junction bases with no gene match: 8.

The table lists this clonotype with a few counts. The rearrangement uses TRBV12-3 or TRBV12-4 and TRBJ2-7, with 7 bases lining up with TRBD1. The ends lost 6 bases at V and 4 bases at J; junction bases unmatched: 9. The CDR3 runs 14 residues. The CDR3 spells CASSSYRGEYEQYF. CDR3 bases: TGTGCCAGCAGCTCCTACAGGGGCGAGTACGAGCAGTACTTC.

The V gene is TRBV6-5, the J gene TRBJ1-1; perhaps TRBD1 as D (5 bases). The CDR3 is made up of 14 amino acids. V was clipped by 6 bases and J by 4 bases, with 15 bases between them. Looked up from germline, CDR1 is MNHEY and CDR2 is SVGAGI. This CDR3 reads CASRNGGTPTEAFF. Written as DNA, the CDR3 is TGTGCCAGCAGGAATGGCGGGACCCCCACTGAAGCTTTCTTT.

This clonotype has just a few counts. The rearrangement links TRBV6-5 to TRBJ1-2; the D gene is possibly TRBD1 (5 bases). Trimming pared 5 bases from V and 3 bases from J, leaving 16 bases between. This CDR3 contains 15 residues. Germline lookup yields CDR1 MNHEY and CDR2 SVGAGI. The CDR3 sequence is CASSEAISQDYGYTF. In DNA form, the CDR3 reads TGTGCCAGCAGTGAAGCGATTTCACAGGACTATGGCTACACCTTC.